This TCR beta chain emerged from a study of T cell repertoires in cytomegalovirus infection. CDR1 is LNHDA, CDR2 SQIVND, per germline (reference sequence). The CDR3 spans 15 residues. After removal of 5 bases from V and 3 bases from J, the junction contained 7 bases not matched to a gene. In the case of this clonotype: The antigen is not known.

TCRdb used MiXCR to reprocess the reads, holding one entry per CDR3 protein. Among 150,000 to 200,000 distinct CDR3 sequences listed, less than 25% were seen once. The sequences come from CD8+ T cells from cultured PBMCs, collected from culture after CMV antigen stimulation. The chain has TRBV19 and TRBJ2-7; 10 bases are shared with TRBD2. The TCR comes from a human donor in good health (CMV status not recorded). Some clones in this sample may be carry-over from other donors' samples. CDR3 DNA: TGTGCCAGTAGTGCTAGCGGGGGCCTGAGCTACGAGCAGTACTTC. Amino acid sequence: CASSASGGLSYEQYF.